The 26 T cell receptor beta chains below all came from one sample that was sequenced in a study of blood T cell repertoires in COVID-19. Libraries were prepared by immunoSEQ multiplex PCR; TCRdb keeps only in-frame clonotypes and omits some of them. The sample has some 200,000 clones; roughly 80% are singletons. Sequencing was performed on peripheral blood. These receptor sequences come from a man under 40 with active or convalescent COVID-19.

This chain links TRBV15 with TRBJ2-3; TRBD1 matches at 7 bases. The V gene end was trimmed by 4 bases and the J gene end by 2 bases; junction bases not matched to a gene: 6. Germline V gene lookup returns CDR1 LNHNV and CDR2 YYDKDF (reference sequence). The CDR3 consists of 15 residues. CDR3 nucleotide sequence: TGTGCCACCAGCAAAGTTGGACAGGCCACAGATACGCAGTATTTT. Amino acid sequence: CATSKVGQATDTQYF.

The genes are TRBV25-1 and TRBJ1-2, with a possible D match to TRBD1 (5 bases). This CDR3 is 13 amino acids long. V lost 2 bases, J lost 8 bases, and 12 bases lay in between. CDR1 is MGHDK, CDR2 SYGVNS, per germline. CDR3: CASSEGGGEGYTF. CDR3 coding DNA: TGTGCCAGCAGTGAAGGAGGAGGGGAAGGCTACACCTTC.

This chain uses TRBV6-5 with TRBJ2-7; tentative D call: TRBD2 (5 bases). Germline CDR1 MNHEY, CDR2 SVGAGI. Trimming cost V 2 bases and J 2 bases, with 10 bases left between them. The CDR3 extends over 14 amino acids. CDR3 protein: CASSYGGAAYEQYF. CDR3 nucleotide sequence: TGTGCCAGCAGTTACGGCGGAGCGGCCTACGAGCAGTACTTC.

As regards this clone: The sample carries other DNA sequences with the same CDR3. The rearrangement joins TRBV7-9 to TRBJ2-7; TRBD1 matches 7 bases. CDR3 size: 12 residues. Per germline, CDR1 SEHNR and CDR2 FQNEAQ (reference sequence). V was pared by 5 bases and J by 5 bases, with 3 bases of the junction left unmatched. The CDR3: CASSLTGDEQYF. In DNA, the CDR3 is TGTGCCAGCAGCCTCACAGGGGACGAGCAGTACTTC.

The chain uses TRBV3-1 (or the pseudogene TRBV3-2) and TRBJ2-1, with D maybe TRBD1 (6 bases). Trimming shortened V by 0 bases and J by 2 bases, and 14 bases separated the two germline ends. CDR1 is LGHDT and CDR2 is YNNKEL in the germline V gene (reference sequence). The CDR3 is made up of 17 amino acids. CDR3 DNA: TGTGCCAGCAGCCAAGACTTTGGGACAAACACCTACAATGAGCAGTTCTTC. It codes for CASSQDFGTNTYNEQFF.

In the case of this clone: Different DNA sequences within this sample yield the same CDR3. This chain connects TRBV29-1 to TRBJ2-1, with D perhaps matching TRBD1 (6 bases). V was pared by 6 bases and J by 7 bases, with 7 bases between. The CDR3 runs 10 residues. Germline V gene lookup returns CDR1 SQVTM and CDR2 ANQGSEA. CDR3 sequence: CSVRGNEQFF. Written as DNA, the CDR3 is TGCAGCGTGAGGGGGAATGAGCAGTTCTTC.

This clone was picked up a small number of times. Written as DNA, the CDR3 is TGCAGCGTTGAACAGAGAGGCCTTGGTGGCTACACCTTC. Its protein product is CSVEQRGLGGYTF. This chain joins TRBV29-1 and TRBJ1-2, with no clear D. The CDR3 contains 13 residues. V lost 2 bases and J lost 7, with 14 bases in between. From germline, CDR1 is SQVTM and CDR2 ANQGSEA.

This sequence joins TRBV6-2 or TRBV6-3 and TRBJ1-4; 9 bases match TRBD1. From germline, CDR1 is MNHEY and CDR2 SVGEGT. This CDR3 spans 15 amino acids. The J segment lost 8 bases and the V segment lost 2 bases, leaving 6 bases of the junction unmatched. CDR3 protein: CASSYPDRGGEKLFF. CDR3 DNA sequence: TGTGCCAGCAGTTACCCGGACAGGGGTGGAGAAAAACTGTTTTTT.

In regard to this clone: The junction differs from germline at one of its ends, possibly a read error. The rearrangement joins TRBV5-1 to TRBJ2-3; D possibly corresponds to TRBD1 (6 bases). In germline, CDR1 is SGHRS, CDR2 YFSETQ. The length of the CDR3 is 15 residues. The DNA of the CDR3 is TGCGGCAGCATGATGGGACAAGTAAGCACAGATACGCAGTATTTT. Translating gives CGSMMGQVSTDTQYF.

CDR3: CARSLGVELCEQYV. CDR3 in DNA: TGTGCCAGAAGCTTGGGTGTGGAGTTATGCGAGCAGTACGTC. This chain links TRBV5-3 with TRBJ2-7; D gene uncertain. TRBV5-3 is filed as an ORF, its function uncertain. The CDR3 is 14 residues long. The V and J ends lost 0 bases and 6 bases respectively, with 13 bases between them.

This chain links TRBV24-1 with TRBJ1-1; D gene unclear. The CDR3 spans 13 residues. V was pared by 3 bases and J by 5 bases, with 9 bases between. Germline CDR1 and CDR2: KGHDR and SFDVKD. DNA of the CDR3: TGTGCCACCAGTGATGGGCCGGGGACTGAAGCTTTCTTT. Its translation is CATSDGPGTEAFF.

This clone occurred once. This chain uses TRBV7-8 with TRBJ1-1; 8 nucleotides match TRBD1. The germline gives CDR1 SGHVS, CDR2 FQNEAQ. Trimming at V came to 4 bases and at J to 10 bases, leaving 11 bases not matched to a gene. The CDR3 has 14 residues. The CDR3: CASSWQDREGGAFF. For the CDR3, the DNA is TGTGCCAGCAGCTGGCAGGACAGGGAAGGGGGAGCTTTCTTT.

This chain joins TRBV2 and TRBJ2-6, with D possibly TRBD1 on 5 matching bases. The CDR3 sequence is 16 residues long. Germline V gives CDR1 SNHLY, CDR2 FYNNEI. The ends were cut back, 2 bases at V and 6 bases at J, with 14 bases in the middle. In DNA form, the CDR3 reads TGTGCCAGCAGTGAATCGGTGCAGGGAACGGCCAACGTCCTGACTTTC. Translation gives CASSESVQGTANVLTF.

Regarding this clone: One junction end disagrees with the germline gene, perhaps due to a read error. The V and J genes are TRBV7-2 and TRBJ1-2; D is perhaps TRBD1 (5 bases). In germline, CDR1 is SGHTA, CDR2 FQGNSA. The CDR3 extends over 12 amino acids. The chain's CDR3 is CASSLAGEGGPF. As DNA, the CDR3 is TGTGCCAGCAGCTTAGCGGGGGAGGGAGGCCCCTTC.

For the CDR3, the DNA is TGTGCCAGCAGCGTAGCTAGCGGGAACACCGGGGAGCTGTTTTTT. Its protein product is CASSVASGNTGELFF. The V call is TRBV9, the J call TRBJ2-2, with 7 positions matching TRBD2. CDR1 and CDR2 from the germline V gene are SGDLS and YYNGEE. The CDR3 is 15 residues long. The V gene end was trimmed by 0 bases and the J gene end by 1 base; junction bases not matched to a gene: 0.

The sample holds one count of this clone. The genes are TRBV21-1 and TRBJ1-1; the D call TRBD1 from the table was never checked on the DNA. TRBV21-1 is designated a pseudogene. The CDR3 sequence is 13 residues long. The CDR3 DNA follows: TGTGCCAGCCGCCAGGGGAGAGGCACTGAAGCTTTCTTT. Translated, it gives CASRQGRGTEAFF.

The chain recombines TRBV11-3 with TRBJ2-7; 8 bases map to TRBD2. Trimming at V came to 9 bases and at J to 3 bases, leaving 19 bases not matched to a gene. The CDR3 totals 17 residues. Per the germline V gene, CDR1 is SGHNT and CDR2 is YENEEA. CDR3 DNA sequence: TGTGCCAGGCCGATTTCCCGCCTGGGTCGGGAGGGCTACGAGCAGTACTTC. Its protein product is CARPISRLGREGYEQYF.

To note about this clone: Distinct nucleotide sequences in the sample also encode this CDR3. The chain joins TRBV6-2 or TRBV6-3 to TRBJ2-7; D is undetermined. Germline V gene data show CDR1 as MNHEY and CDR2 as SVGEGT. The CDR3 is 11 amino acids. Trimming pared 2 bases from V and 5 bases from J, leaving 4 bases between. The CDR3 region is CASSYRDEQYF. In DNA, the CDR3 is TGTGCCAGCAGTTACCGGGACGAGCAGTACTTC.

V is TRBV5-1 and J is TRBJ2-2; 9 bases match TRBD2. V shed 3 bases, J shed 1 base, and the junction held 4 bases outside the gene matches. The CDR3 is 16 residues long. CDR1 SGHRS and CDR2 YFSETQ come from the germline V gene. The CDR3 reads CASSSGTSLNTGELFF. The CDR3 bases are TGCGCCAGCAGCTCCGGGACTAGCCTGAACACCGGGGAGCTGTTTTTT.

V gene TRBV6-2 or TRBV6-3 combines with J gene TRBJ2-5; a possible D gene is TRBD1 (7 bases). The CDR3 has 19 amino acids. The germline V gene has CDR1 MNHEY and CDR2 SVGEGT. V was trimmed by 5 bases and J by 6 bases, leaving 31 bases between them. The CDR3 DNA reads TGTGCCAGCAGTGACCAGGGGGGCACAGGGAGGCGTCGTTTGCAGACCCAGTACTTC. Translation: CASSDQGGTGRRRLQTQYF.

The V and J genes are TRBV4-3 and TRBJ1-2, with D possibly being TRBD1 (6 bases). The V end was cut by 3 bases, the J end by 2 bases, with 28 bases between. CDR1 is LGHNA and CDR2 is YSLEER in the germline V gene. CDR3 length equals 20 residues. CDR3 amino acids: CASSHVGRSGTRNGNYGYTF. CDR3 DNA: TGCGCCAGCAGCCACGTTGGCCGTTCCGGGACACGCAACGGGAACTATGGCTACACCTTC.

The chain carries TRBV27 and TRBJ1-5; 10 nucleotides agree with TRBD1. Germline assignment: CDR1 MNHEY and CDR2 SMNVEV (reference sequence). The CDR3 has 15 amino acids. V shed 4 bases, J shed 2 bases, and the junction held 2 bases outside the gene matches. CDR3 sequence (DNA): TGTGCCAGCAGTTCCGGGACAGGGGGCAATCAGCCCCAGCATTTT. This sequence encodes CASSSGTGGNQPQHF.

The rearrangement joins TRBV2 to TRBJ2-2; 9 positions match TRBD2. The CDR3 length is 15 residues. The V and J ends lost 5 bases and 5 bases, in that order; junction bases with no gene match: 6. The germline gives CDR1 SNHLY, CDR2 FYNNEI. This CDR3 is CASSPGGLATGELFF. CDR3 coding DNA: TGTGCCAGCAGTCCAGGGGGACTAGCTACCGGGGAGCTGTTTTTT.

A few counts support this clone. The chain has TRBV12-3 or TRBV12-4 and TRBJ1-2, with a tentative D call TRBD1 (6 bases). The V end was cut by 8 bases, the J end by 11 bases, with 15 bases between. The CDR3 runs 11 residues. CDR3 sequence: CASLQGEGYTF. The CDR3 coding sequence is TGTGCCAGCCTACAGGGCGAGGGGTACACCTTC.

Ten or more counts support this clone. The sample carries other DNA sequences with the same CDR3. The J gene is TRBJ2-1, the V gene TRBV7-2, with 11 nucleotides matching TRBD2. The CDR3 has 15 amino acids. With 5 bases clipped from V and 7 bases from J, the junction kept 7 bases outside the gene matches. The germline CDR1 and CDR2 sequences are SGHTA and FQGNSA. CDR3 amino acids: CASSPLAGGHNEQFF. DNA of the CDR3: TGTGCCAGCAGCCCGTTAGCGGGGGGGCATAATGAGCAGTTCTTC.

The V call is TRBV5-8, the J call TRBJ2-7, with TRBD2 identical over 10 bases. There are 16 residues in the CDR3. Germline V gives CDR1 SGHTS, CDR2 YDEGEE. V lost 2 bases to trimming and J lost 2 bases; unmatched junction nucleotides: 7. The CDR3, as DNA: TGTGCCAGCAGCTTATCCGGGACTAGCGTAGCCTACGAGCAGTACTTC. It is translated as CASSLSGTSVAYEQYF.